This T cell receptor beta chain was obtained from a study of metastatic and nonmetastatic thyroid tumors. Study context: Repertoire comparisons spanned blood and tumor or nodule tissue from malignant and benign thyroid patients.

Not a single patient had been given any form of treatment at any point before undergoing thyroid surgery. This clone was seen ten or more times. Original data processing: It was from CDR3 differences across clinicopathological groups that a distant-metastasis classifier for papillary thyroid cancer was built. MiXCR was used by TCRdb to re-call the PCR reads. The V and J calls reflect TCRdb's pipeline rather than the authors' work. The table records some 30,000 clones, 7% to 8% of them present only once. This TCR came from a female donor with papillary thyroid cancer or a benign thyroid nodule (not recorded which). Some clones in this sample may be carry-over from other donors' samples. The sequenced sample was blood.

CDR3 sequence reads: CASSPASGPYEQYF. CDR3 nucleotides: TGTGCCAGCTCACCAGCTAGCGGGCCATACGAGCAGTACTTC. This rearrangement joins TRBV18 to TRBJ2-7; 8 bases are shared with TRBD2. The CDR3 has 14 amino acids. V gave up 2 bases and J gave up 4 bases; unmatched junction bases: 4. Germline V lookup: CDR1 KGHSH, CDR2 LQKENI. The full variable domain, its missing parts supplied by reference TRBV18 and TRBJ2-7, is NAGVMQNPRHLVRRRGQEARLRCSPMKGHSHVYWYRQLPEEGLKFMVYLQKENIIDESGMPKERFSAEFPKEGPSILRIQQVVRGDSAAYFCASSPASGPYEQYFGPGTRLTVT.